Presented here are 15 T cell receptor beta chains from one specimen sequenced in a study of blood T cell repertoires in COVID-19. Generated by immunoSEQ multiplex PCR, the TCRdb table keeps only in-frame clones and is missing some. This table holds about 170,000 clones, around 84% found once. The sequenced sample consisted of peripheral blood. The receptors shown here come from a man in his 60s with COVID-19, enrolled during active disease.

The V and J genes are TRBV19 and TRBJ1-2, with 7 bases aligning to TRBD1. This CDR3 has 13 amino acids. Trimming took 6 bases from V and 7 from J; bases not matched to a gene: 8. Per germline, CDR1 LNHDA and CDR2 SQIVND (reference sequence). CDR3 in amino acids: CASSSRAGGGYTF. The CDR3 DNA follows: TGTGCCAGTAGCAGTCGGGCAGGGGGTGGCTACACCTTC. Based on the CDR3 plus reference TRBV19 and TRBJ1-2, the full variable domain is DGGITQSPKYLFRKEGQNVTLSCEQNLNHDAMYWYRQDPGQGLRLIYYSQIVNDFQKGDIAEGYSVSREKKESFPLTVTSAQKNPTAFYLCASSSRAGGGYTFGSGTRLTVV.

The chain carries TRBV19 and TRBJ2-7; 12 bases fit TRBD2. After removal of 5 bases from V and 4 bases from J, the junction contained 9 bases not matched to a gene. The CDR3 runs to 16 residues. Looked up from germline, CDR1 is LNHDA and CDR2 is SQIVND (reference sequence). Here the CDR3 DNA reads TGTGCCAGTAGTCCCTGGACCACTAGCGGGAGGTACGAGCAGTACTTC. The encoded protein is CASSPWTTSGRYEQYF.

Comment on this clone: At one end, the junction sequence differs from germline, possibly due to a read error. The chain recombines TRBV7-7 with TRBJ2-2; no clear D gene. From germline, CDR1 is SSHAT and CDR2 FNYEAQ (reference sequence). The CDR3 consists of 15 residues. CDR3 sequence reads: CASSSSGANTGELFF. The CDR3 DNA follows: TGTGCTAGCAGCTCGTCCGGAGCTAACACCGGGGAGCTGTTTTTT.

The rearrangement uses TRBV9 and TRBJ1-1; D might be TRBD1 (5 bases). In germline, CDR1 is SGDLS, CDR2 YYNGEE. There are 14 residues in the CDR3. Trimming took 6 bases from V and 4 from J, leaving 16 bases between them. The CDR3 loop reads CASNLGEGFTEAFF. The CDR3 bases are TGTGCCAGCAACTTAGGGGAGGGGTTCACTGAAGCTTTCTTT. Supplemented by reference TRBV9 and TRBJ1-1, the full variable domain reads DSGVTQTPKHLITATGQRVTLRCSPRSGDLSVYWYQQSLDQGLQFLIQYYNGEERAKGNILERFSAQQFPDLHSELNLSSLELGDSALYFCASNLGEGFTEAFFGQGTRLTVV.

The chain uses TRBV25-1 and TRBJ2-7, with TRBD2 matching over 7 bases. The CDR3 covers 13 residues. The J segment lost 5 bases and the V segment lost 3 bases, leaving 4 bases of the junction unmatched. Germline V CDR1 and CDR2: MGHDK, SYGVNS. CDR3 sequence (DNA): TGTGCCAGCAGTGAGGGGGGGTACCACGAGCAGTACTTC. Its protein product is CASSEGGYHEQYF.

The chain carries TRBV30 and TRBJ1-1, with D uncertain. The length of the CDR3 is 12 residues. The V end was cut by 1 base, the J end by 8 bases, with 11 bases between. Germline values: CDR1 GTSNPN, CDR2 SVGIG (reference sequence). CDR3 sequence (DNA): TGTGCCTGGAGTGCCTCTAGAGGGGAAGCTTTCTTT. It specifies CAWSASRGEAFF.

This chain uses TRBV6-5 with TRBJ2-7, with D possibly matching TRBD2 (7 bases). Trimming took 0 bases from V and 2 from J, leaving 14 bases between them. CDR1 MNHEY and CDR2 SVGAGI come from the germline V gene. The CDR3 consists of 16 residues. CDR3 sequence reads: CASSYSGVGGPYEQYF. CDR3 nucleotide sequence: TGTGCCAGCAGTTACTCCGGCGTCGGGGGGCCCTACGAGCAGTACTTC.

DNA of the CDR3: TGTGCCACCAGTGATGGGCACCAGAGCACAGATACGCAGTATTTT. Its translation is CATSDGHQSTDTQYF. The rearrangement joins TRBV24-1 to TRBJ2-3; D unresolved. Germline V CDR1 and CDR2: KGHDR, SFDVKD. This CDR3 has 15 amino acids. V lost 3 bases and J 0 bases, leaving 9 bases between the germline ends.

This sequence joins TRBV5-1 and TRBJ2-1; possible D gene TRBD2, 6 bases. V was pared by 0 bases and J by 8 bases, with 15 bases between. Germline assignment: CDR1 SGHRS and CDR2 YFSETQ. The CDR3 totals 15 residues. Here the CDR3 reads CASSLAGSGVDEQFF. As DNA, the CDR3 is TGCGCCAGCAGCTTGGCAGGGTCGGGGGTGGATGAGCAGTTCTTC.

This chain connects TRBV7-2 to TRBJ2-2; TRBD1 agrees at 8 bases. The CDR3 has 14 residues. V shed 5 bases, J shed 3 bases, and the junction held 2 bases outside the gene matches. Per the germline V gene, CDR1 is SGHTA and CDR2 is FQGNSA. In nucleotides, the CDR3 is TGTGCCAGCAGCCAGGACAGGGACACCGGGGAGCTGTTTTTT. This translates into CASSQDRDTGELFF.

The V and J genes are TRBV24-1 and TRBJ2-1; 7 bases agree with TRBD2. Germline V gene data show CDR1 as KGHDR and CDR2 as SFDVKD. The CDR3 has 11 residues. J lost 7 bases, V lost 8 bases, and 1 base had no gene match. In DNA form, the CDR3 reads TGTGCCACCACCGGGGGGAATGAGCAGTTCTTC. This gives the protein CATTGGNEQFF.

This chain links TRBV5-8 with TRBJ2-3; possibly TRBD1 for D (6 bases). The V gene's germline CDR1 is SGHTS and CDR2 YDEGEE. The CDR3 contains 14 residues. V was trimmed by 2 bases and J by 0 bases, leaving 7 bases between them. CDR3 nucleotides: TGTGCCAGCAGCTTAGGACAGAGCACAGATACGCAGTATTTT. Residues: CASSLGQSTDTQYF.

The genes are TRBV18 and TRBJ2-5; D is perhaps TRBD1 (5 bases). Per the germline V gene, CDR1 is KGHSH and CDR2 is LQKENI. Trimming shortened V by 3 bases and J by 6 bases, and 20 bases separated the two germline ends. The CDR3 length is 16 residues. The CDR3 nucleotides are TGTGCCAGCTCACCGATTAAAGGGGCGAGTAGACAGACCCAGTACTTC. It specifies CASSPIKGASRQTQYF.

V usage is TRBV18 and J usage is TRBJ1-1, with D hard to call. CDR3 length equals 15 residues. V shed 1 base and J shed 2 bases, with 11 bases lying between them. Germline V gene lookup returns CDR1 KGHSH and CDR2 LQKENI. The CDR3, as DNA: TGTGCCAGCTCACCACTTTCCGGGTCTAACACTGAAGCTTTCTTT. It is translated as CASSPLSGSNTEAFF.

CDR3 loop: CASSLGTGSVLHF. CDR3 coding DNA: TGTGCCAGCAGCTTAGGGACAGGTTCTGTCCTCCACTTT. V usage is TRBV7-3 and J usage is TRBJ1-6; 8 nucleotides match TRBD1. Germline V gives CDR1 SGHTA, CDR2 FQGTGA. Losses at the gene ends were 2 bases for V and 15 bases for J; bases not matched to a gene: 6. The CDR3 covers 13 residues.